One T cell receptor beta chain is described in this entry. Its cognate antigen is unknown. This could be a read error, since a much larger clone is one nucleotide away. CDR3 length: 15 residues. V lost 7 bases, J lost 5 bases, and 20 bases lay in between. Germline CDR1 is SGHTA and CDR2 is FQGNSA. This entry belongs to a study of glioma-infiltrating T cells. Study-level results: Above-expected tissue-blood divergence occurred in all gliomas, most in low-grade ones. Tissue and blood shared very few CDR3 sequences.

TCR alpha and beta CDR3 regions were amplified from RNA using iRepertoire nested multiplex PCR. Input was roughly 100-450 ng of tissue mRNA or PBMC total RNA. TCRdb processed the multiplex PCR reads anew with MiXCR; each CDR3 protein has one entry. The sample includes some 190,000 distinct CDR3 sequences, over 30% of them seen just once. J is TRBJ1-2 and V is TRBV7-2; D unresolved. This receptor was obtained from a human donor with low-grade glioma or glioblastoma, undergoing nonglioma brain surgery, or in good health (not recorded which). Sequenced material: glioma tissue, nonneoplastic brain tissue, or PBMCs (not recorded which). CDR3 in amino acids: CASNQGSGRAYGYTF. CDR3 nucleotide sequence: TGTGCCAGCAACCAAGGATCGGGGAGGGCTTATGGCTACACCTTC.